The clone carrying this TCR beta chain has ten or more counts. Its antigen is unknown. This record comes from a study of CD8 T cells in ankylosing spondylitis. General study points: With a CD8+ phenotype, disease-linked clones were relatively rare in peripheral blood. Matched synovial fluid from ankylosing spondylitis patients was reported to be enriched for disease-linked clones. One TCR beta motif, made up of roughly eight highly homologous variants, appeared characteristic of ankylosing spondylitis blood.

MiXCR was run by TCRdb on the 5' RACE reads, yielding one entry per CDR3 protein. Among fewer than 550,000 distinct CDR3 sequences, approximately 5.3% were seen once, and the ten largest hold around 3.6%. Germline CDR1 reads SQVTM; CDR2 reads ANQGSEA. CDR3 size: 15 residues. Trimming took 3 bases from V and 7 from J, leaving 22 bases between them. Sample: blood, either unsorted or a sorted T cell fraction (not recorded which). The V and J genes are TRBV29-1 and TRBJ2-7; tentatively, D is TRBD1 (6 bases). This receptor was obtained from a male donor with ankylosing spondylitis. The CDR3 spells CSVELLLDSTTEQYF. The CDR3 bases are TGCAGCGTTGAGCTCCTGTTGGACAGTACTACGGAGCAGTACTTC.